This T cell receptor beta chain was profiled in a study of CD8 T cells in ankylosing spondylitis (dated by TCRdb to the late 2010s). Regarding the complete study: To find TCR variants linked to disease, the study profiled T cell receptor beta repertoires in ankylosing spondylitis patients and healthy donors. The whole study cohort included some 100 healthy donors and 20 to 25 ankylosing spondylitis patients. Samples of peripheral blood were taken, and for ankylosing spondylitis patients, synovial fluid was collected as well.

Sequencing was performed on an Illumina HiSeq 2500. Quantitative 5'-RACE with molecular barcodes was used to prepare TCR beta libraries. The published analysis was carried out like this. Disease-linked TCR variants were identified with a new computational method built on a probabilistic model of VDJ rearrangement. TCRdb passed the public sequencing reads through fastp at Q25 and MiXCR, retaining productive beta sequences. Identical CDR3 proteins give one entry, which carries the most common genes and DNA. The V and J calls were determined by TCRdb, not by the authors. For this sample the table gives 400,000 to 450,000 distinct CDR3 sequences, of which approximately 17% were detected only once. The ten top clones hold over 1% of the sample. This clonotype was recorded a few times. The target of this receptor is not known. Base qualities are not provided; no much larger clone lies one nucleotide away.

On the study overall, not on this receptor specifically: According to the report, matched synovial fluid samples from ankylosing spondylitis patients were significantly enriched for the disease-linked clones. In peripheral blood, the disease-linked clones were found at relatively low frequencies and had a CD8+ phenotype. Some motif variants had previously been reported in the synovial fluid and blood of reactive arthritis patients, which suggests shared mechanisms of disease initiation. A TCR beta motif made up of roughly eight highly homologous amino acid variants appeared to be characteristic of blood from ankylosing spondylitis patients.

Sequences were obtained from blood, either unsorted or a sorted T cell fraction (not recorded which). This clonotype was obtained from a male donor with ankylosing spondylitis.

The CDR3 protein: CATSGVPNEQFF. The sequenced DNA: TGTGCCACCAGTGGGGTTCCCAATGAGCAGTTCTTC. The V gene is TRBV24-1 and the J gene is TRBJ2-1; no D gene is confidently identified. CDR1 and CDR2 (KGHDR, SFDVKD) derive from the germline V gene. Taken from cysteine to phenylalanine, the CDR3 has 12 residues. Just CDR3 DNA is preserved here, 36 bases in frame from base 1. V is cut by 5 bases and J by 6 bases, and the space between the germline ends is 7 bases.